Detailed here is one T cell receptor beta chain. Its specificity is unknown. The sample comes from a study of shared clonotypes between healthy human individuals. Study findings and constraints: Rarefaction revealed incomplete sorted-subset sequencing despite large depth.

CDR1 SGHDN and CDR2 FVKESK come from the germline V gene. V lost 0 bases to trimming and J lost 10 bases, with 18 bases between them. The CDR3 sequence is 15 residues long. Assay used: immunoSEQ multiplex PCR; TCRdb lists only in-frame clones, some missing. The sample lists about 2,500,000 clones, 90% to 95% occurring once. The chain has TRBV14 and TRBJ1-1; D not certain. This sequence was found in a man between 18 and 35 years old in good health. The sequencing input was naive CD4+ T cells sorted from blood. Subset reported: CD45RA+ positively selected. The CDR3 here is CASSQDELRRVGAFF. DNA for the CDR3: TGTGCCAGCAGCCAAGATGAGCTTCGAAGGGTAGGAGCTTTCTTT.